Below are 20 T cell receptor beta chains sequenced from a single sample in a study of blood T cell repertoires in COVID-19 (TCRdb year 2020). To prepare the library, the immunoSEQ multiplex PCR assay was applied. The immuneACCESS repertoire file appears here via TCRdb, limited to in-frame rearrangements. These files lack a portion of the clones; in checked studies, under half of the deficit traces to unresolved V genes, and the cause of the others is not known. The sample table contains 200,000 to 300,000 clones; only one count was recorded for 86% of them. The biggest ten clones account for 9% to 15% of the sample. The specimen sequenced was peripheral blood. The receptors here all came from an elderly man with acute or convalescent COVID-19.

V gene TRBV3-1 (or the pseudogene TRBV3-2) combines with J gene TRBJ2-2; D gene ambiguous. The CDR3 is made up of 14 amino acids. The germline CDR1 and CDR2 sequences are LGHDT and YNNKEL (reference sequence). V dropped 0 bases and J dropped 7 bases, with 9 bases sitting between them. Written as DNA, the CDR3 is TGTGCCAGCAGCCAAGATCCAGCGATCGGGGAGCTGTTTTTT. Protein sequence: CASSQDPAIGELFF.

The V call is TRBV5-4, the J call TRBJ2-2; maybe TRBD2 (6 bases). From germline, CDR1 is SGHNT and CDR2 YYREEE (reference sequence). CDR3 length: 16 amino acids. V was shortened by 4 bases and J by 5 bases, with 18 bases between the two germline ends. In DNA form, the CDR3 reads TGTGCCAGCAGCATTGACTCCTCCGGGGGTACCGGGGAGCTGTTTTTT. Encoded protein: CASSIDSSGGTGELFF.

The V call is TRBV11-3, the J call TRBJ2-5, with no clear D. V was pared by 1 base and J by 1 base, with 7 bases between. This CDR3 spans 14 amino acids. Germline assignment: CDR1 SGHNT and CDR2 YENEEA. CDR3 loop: CASSLGGSQETQYF. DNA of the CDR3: TGTGCCAGCAGCTTAGGCGGCAGCCAAGAGACCCAGTACTTC.

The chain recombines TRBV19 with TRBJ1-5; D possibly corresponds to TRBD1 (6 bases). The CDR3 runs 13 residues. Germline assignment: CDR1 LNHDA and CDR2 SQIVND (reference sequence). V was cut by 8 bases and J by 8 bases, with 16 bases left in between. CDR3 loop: CASQTGYWEPQHF. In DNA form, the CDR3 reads TGTGCCAGTCAAACAGGGTACTGGGAGCCCCAGCATTTT.

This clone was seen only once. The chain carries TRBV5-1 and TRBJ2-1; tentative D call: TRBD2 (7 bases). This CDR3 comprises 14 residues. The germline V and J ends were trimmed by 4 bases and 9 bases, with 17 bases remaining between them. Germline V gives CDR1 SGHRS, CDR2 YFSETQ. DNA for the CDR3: TGCGCCAGCAGCCCGACGGCGGGGGCGGGTGAGCAGTTCTTC. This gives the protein CASSPTAGAGEQFF.

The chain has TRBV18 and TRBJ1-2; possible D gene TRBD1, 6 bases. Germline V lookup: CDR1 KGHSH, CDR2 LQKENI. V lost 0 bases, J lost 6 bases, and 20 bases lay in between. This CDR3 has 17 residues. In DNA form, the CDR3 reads TGTGCCAGCTCACCACCGGGATCGACAGGTCGCCAGAATGGCTACACCTTC. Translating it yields CASSPPGSTGRQNGYTF. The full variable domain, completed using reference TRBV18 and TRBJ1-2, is NAGVMQNPRHLVRRRGQEARLRCSPMKGHSHVYWYRQLPEEGLKFMVYLQKENIIDESGMPKERFSAEFPKEGPSILRIQQVVRGDSAAYFCASSPPGSTGRQNGYTFGSGTRLTVV.

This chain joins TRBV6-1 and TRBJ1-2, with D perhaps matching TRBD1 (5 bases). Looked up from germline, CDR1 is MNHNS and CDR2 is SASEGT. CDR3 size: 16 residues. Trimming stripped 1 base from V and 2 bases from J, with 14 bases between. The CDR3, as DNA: TGTGCCAGCAGTGAAGGCTTCGGGGGTAGGAACTATGGCTACACCTTC. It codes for CASSEGFGGRNYGYTF.

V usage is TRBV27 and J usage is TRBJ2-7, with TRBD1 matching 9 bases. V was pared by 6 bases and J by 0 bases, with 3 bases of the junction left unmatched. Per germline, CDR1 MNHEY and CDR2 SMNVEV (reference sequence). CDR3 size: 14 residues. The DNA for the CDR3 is TGTGCCAGCAGGGGACAGGGAAGCTCCTACGAGCAGTACTTC. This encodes CASRGQGSSYEQYF.

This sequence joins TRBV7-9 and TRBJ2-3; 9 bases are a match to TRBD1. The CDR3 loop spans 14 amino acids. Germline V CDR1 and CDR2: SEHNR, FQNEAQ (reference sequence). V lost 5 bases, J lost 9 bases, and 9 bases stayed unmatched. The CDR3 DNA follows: TGTGCCAGCAGCCCCGGACAGGGGCTGGGAACGCAGTATTTT. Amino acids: CASSPGQGLGTQYF.

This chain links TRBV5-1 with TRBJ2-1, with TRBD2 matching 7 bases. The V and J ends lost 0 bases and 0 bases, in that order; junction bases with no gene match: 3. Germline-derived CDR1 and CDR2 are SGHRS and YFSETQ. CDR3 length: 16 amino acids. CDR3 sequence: CASSLASSGSYNEQFF. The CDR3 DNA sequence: TGCGCCAGCAGCTTGGCCTCTAGCGGCTCCTACAATGAGCAGTTCTTC. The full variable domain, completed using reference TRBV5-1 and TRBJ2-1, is KAGVTQTPRYLIKTRGQQVTLSCSPISGHRSVSWYQQTPGQGLQFLFEYFSETQRNKGNFPGRFSGRQFSNSRSEMNVSTLELGDSALYLCASSLASSGSYNEQFFGPGTRLTVL.

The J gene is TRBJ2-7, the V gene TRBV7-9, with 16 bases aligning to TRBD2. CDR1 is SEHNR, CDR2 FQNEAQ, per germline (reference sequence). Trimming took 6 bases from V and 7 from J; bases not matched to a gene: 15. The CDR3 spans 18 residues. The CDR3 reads CASRPPVGTSGRAFEQYF. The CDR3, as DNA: TGTGCCAGCAGACCCCCGGTGGGGACTAGCGGGAGGGCCTTTGAGCAGTACTTC.

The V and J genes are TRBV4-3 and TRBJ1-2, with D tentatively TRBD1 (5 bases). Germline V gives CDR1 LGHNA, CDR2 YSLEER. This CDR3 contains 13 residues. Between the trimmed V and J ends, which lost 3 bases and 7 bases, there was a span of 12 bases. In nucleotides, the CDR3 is TGCGCCAGCAGCCAGGAAATGGACACTGGCTACACCTTC. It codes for CASSQEMDTGYTF.

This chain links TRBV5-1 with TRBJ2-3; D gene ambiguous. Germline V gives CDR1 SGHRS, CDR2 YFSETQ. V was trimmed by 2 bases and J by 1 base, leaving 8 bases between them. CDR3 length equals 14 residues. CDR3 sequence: CASSFGQRTDTQYF. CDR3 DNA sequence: TGCGCCAGCAGCTTTGGGCAGCGCACAGATACGCAGTATTTT.

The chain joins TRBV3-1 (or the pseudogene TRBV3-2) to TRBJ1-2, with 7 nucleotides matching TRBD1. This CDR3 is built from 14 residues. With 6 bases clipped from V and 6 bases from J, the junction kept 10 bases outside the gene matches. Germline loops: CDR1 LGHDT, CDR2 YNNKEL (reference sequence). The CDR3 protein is CASSRWGQLDGYTF. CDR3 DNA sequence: TGTGCCAGCAGTCGTTGGGGACAGCTTGATGGCTACACCTTC.

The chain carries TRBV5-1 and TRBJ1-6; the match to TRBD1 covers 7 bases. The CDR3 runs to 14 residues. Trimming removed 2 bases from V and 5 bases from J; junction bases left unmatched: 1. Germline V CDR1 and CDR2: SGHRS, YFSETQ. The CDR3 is CASSFGQDNSPLHF. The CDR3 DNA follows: TGCGCCAGCAGCTTCGGACAGGATAATTCACCCCTCCACTTT.

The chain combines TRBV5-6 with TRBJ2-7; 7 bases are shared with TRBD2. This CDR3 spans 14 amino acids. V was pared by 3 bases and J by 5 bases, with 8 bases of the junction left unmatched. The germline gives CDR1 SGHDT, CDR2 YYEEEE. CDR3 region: CASSSAGRAHEQYF. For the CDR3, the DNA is TGTGCCAGCAGCTCTGCGGGGAGGGCCCACGAGCAGTACTTC.

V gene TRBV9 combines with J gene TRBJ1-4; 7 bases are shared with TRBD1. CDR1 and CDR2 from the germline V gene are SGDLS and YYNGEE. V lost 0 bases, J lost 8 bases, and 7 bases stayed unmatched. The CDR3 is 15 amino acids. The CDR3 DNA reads TGTGCCAGCAGCGTAGCCCCAGACAGGGTAGAAAAACTGTTTTTT. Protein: CASSVAPDRVEKLFF.

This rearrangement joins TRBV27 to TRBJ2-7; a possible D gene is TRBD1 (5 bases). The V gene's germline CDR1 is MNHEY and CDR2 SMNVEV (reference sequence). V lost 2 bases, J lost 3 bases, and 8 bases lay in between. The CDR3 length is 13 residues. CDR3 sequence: CASSLRGSYEQYF. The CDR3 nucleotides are TGTGCCAGCAGTTTAAGGGGCAGCTACGAGCAGTACTTC.

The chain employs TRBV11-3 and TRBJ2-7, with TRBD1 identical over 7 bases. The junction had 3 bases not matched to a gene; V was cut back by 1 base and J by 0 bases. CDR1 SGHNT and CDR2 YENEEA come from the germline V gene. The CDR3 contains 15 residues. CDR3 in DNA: TGTGCCAGCAGCTTAGGGACAGGAGACTCCTACGAGCAGTACTTC. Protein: CASSLGTGDSYEQYF.

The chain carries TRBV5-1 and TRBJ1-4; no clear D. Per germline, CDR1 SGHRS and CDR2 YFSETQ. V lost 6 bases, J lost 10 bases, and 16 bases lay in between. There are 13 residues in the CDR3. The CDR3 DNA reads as TGCGCCAGCAAGGAAGCGGGTTGGGGAAAACTGTTTTTT. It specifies CASKEAGWGKLFF.